What follows are 14 T cell receptor beta chains derived from one specimen sequenced in a study of T cells in women clearing cervical HPV infection. Measured with immunoSEQ multiplex PCR; TCRdb has only the in-frame clones, and not every one. The listing records 20,000 to 25,000 clones. The sequenced material came from blood buffy coat. The receptors come from a woman between 18 and 75 years old with a cervical HPV16 infection that either progressed to CIN3+ or cleared (not recorded which).

Note on this clone: The read finishes 3 residues shy of the CDR3 end, and the germline J gene is used to complete it. The J gene is TRBJ1-4, the V gene TRBV6-2 or TRBV6-3; D is uncertain. The germline V gene encodes CDR1 MNHEY and CDR2 SVGEGT. Trimming removed 8 bases from V and 8 bases from J, with 18 bases in between. CDR3 length: 14 residues. The CDR3 bases that were read are TGTGCCAGCCGCCCTTGGATGGGCGAGGAAAAA. As protein: CASRPWMGEEK. The CDR3 reads in full as CASRPWMGEEKLFF.

To note about this clone: With the read ending 3 residues before the CDR3 end, the germline J gene is used to fill in that end. This chain links TRBV19 with TRBJ1-2; the D is unclear. The CDR3 is 18 amino acids. The V gene's germline CDR1 is LNHDA and CDR2 SQIVND (reference sequence). The CDR3 DNA, read in part, is TGTGCCAGTAGTATAGCTACTTTGTCTAGCGGGAGGAAGAACGAC. Its protein is CASSIATLSSGRKND. The entire CDR3 protein reads CASSIATLSSGRKNDYTF.

In the case of this clone: The CDR3 end is not reached by the read, which stops 3 residues before it; the germline J gene fills it in. The V and J genes are TRBV20-1 and TRBJ2-5; 10 nucleotides agree with TRBD2. V was clipped by 6 bases and J by 2 bases; unmatched bases: 9. This CDR3 region has 15 residues. Germline-derived CDR1 and CDR2 are DFQATT and SNEGSKA (reference sequence). The sequenced CDR3 bases are TGCAGTGCCCCTCACCCGACTAGCGGGCAAGAGACC. It is translated as CSAPHPTSGQET. The full CDR3 sequence reads CSAPHPTSGQETQYF.

The sequenced part of the CDR3 DNA is TGTGCCAGCAGCCCCGGGACAGGGACCCGGTACCAAGAGACC. As protein: CASSPGTGTRYQET. The whole CDR3 sequence is CASSPGTGTRYQETQYF. V gene TRBV4-2 combines with J gene TRBJ2-5, with 9 bases identical to TRBD1. From the germline J gene comes the end of the CDR3, since the read stops 3 residues before it. The CDR3 sequence is 17 residues long. With 4 bases clipped from V and 0 bases from J, the junction kept 9 bases outside the gene matches. Germline V gene lookup returns CDR1 LGHNA and CDR2 YNFKEQ.

This clone shows up as medium-sized by frequency. Coverage ceases 3 residues before the CDR3 finishes, and the germline J gene fills in the end. The chain has TRBV6-2 or TRBV6-3 and TRBJ2-4; D is ambiguous. The germline CDR1 and CDR2 sequences are MNHEY and SVGEGT. CDR3 length: 16 amino acids. V was pared by 2 bases and J by 0 bases, with 11 bases between. CDR3 amino acids: CASSYGRALAKNIQYF. CDR3 DNA, as far as it was read: TGTGCCAGCAGTTACGGGCGAGCTCTAGCCAAAAACATT.

As for this clone: The read comes to an end 3 residues before the CDR3 does, leaving the germline J gene to fill in the end. The chain recombines TRBV6-1 with TRBJ2-7; D perhaps matches TRBD2 (5 bases). There are 14 residues in the CDR3. V lost 2 bases, J lost 2 bases, and 10 bases lay in between. From germline, CDR1 is MNHNS and CDR2 SASEGT. Here the CDR3 reads CASSEMRVAYEQYF. The part of the CDR3 DNA that was read is TGTGCCAGCAGTGAAATGAGGGTCGCCTACGAG.

Notes on this clone: The CDR3 end lies 3 residues beyond the end of the read and is filled in from the germline J gene. This sequence joins TRBV5-4 and TRBJ2-1; 10 bases match TRBD1. Germline V CDR1 and CDR2: SGHNT, YYREEE (reference sequence). CDR3 size: 14 residues. V was clipped by 4 bases and J by 7 bases; unmatched bases: 5. The CDR3 sequence: CASSPWTGGNEQFF. The sequenced CDR3 bases are TGTGCCAGCAGCCCGTGGACAGGGGGTAATGAG. Complete variable domain (other parts from reference TRBV5-4 and TRBJ2-1): ETGVTQSPTHLIKTRGQQVTLRCSSQSGHNTVSWYQQALGQGPQFIFQYYREEENGRGNFPPRFSGLQFPNYSSELNVNALELDDSALYLCASSPWTGGNEQFFGPGTRLTVL.

Regarding this clone: An end of the junction does not agree with germline; a read error may underlie this. Read coverage stops 3 residues before the CDR3 terminus; the germline J gene supplies the remainder. The rearrangement uses TRBV5-1 and TRBJ1-1; 12 bases are shared with TRBD1. Per germline, CDR1 SGHRS and CDR2 YFSETQ. The CDR3 sequence is 14 residues long. This CDR3 reads CASRLGQGATEAFF. The CDR3 DNA, read in part, is TGCGCCAGCAGGTTGGGACAGGGGGCCACTGAA. The variable domain in full, with the rest retrieved from reference TRBV5-1 and TRBJ1-1, is KAGVTQTPRYLIKTRGQQVTLSCSPISGHRSVSWYQQTPGQGLQFLFEYFSETQRNKGNFPGRFSGRQFSNSRSEMNVSTLELGDSALYLCASRLGQGATEAFFGQGTRLTVV.

A word on this clone: The CDR3 end lies 3 residues beyond the end of the read and is filled in from the germline J gene. V usage is TRBV19 and J usage is TRBJ2-7, with a weak D call TRBD1 (6 bases). Germline CDR1 is LNHDA and CDR2 is SQIVND (reference sequence). The CDR3 length is 15 residues. V lost 1 base to trimming and J lost 3 bases, with 13 bases between them. CDR3 DNA, as far as it was read: TGTGCCAGTAGTATAGTCGGTACAGGGTTCTACGAG. Amino acid sequence: CASSIVGTGFYE. The complete CDR3 sequence is CASSIVGTGFYEQYF.

Details on this clone: The DNA ends 3 residues before the CDR3 does, and the rest of the CDR3 is filled in from the germline J gene. The chain employs TRBV7-8 and TRBJ1-5; a possible D gene is TRBD1 (5 bases). Trimming took 5 bases from V and 1 from J, leaving 12 bases between them. This CDR3 comprises 15 residues. The germline V gene encodes CDR1 SGHVS and CDR2 FQNEAQ. CDR3 region: CASSMTVRSNQPQHF. The CDR3 bases that were read are TGTGCCAGCAGCATGACAGTTCGGAGCAATCAGCCC.

By frequency, this clone is medium-sized. The read gets to within 3 residues of the CDR3 end, and the germline J gene fills in the rest. This sequence joins TRBV14 and TRBJ2-3; 8 nucleotides match TRBD2. Germline V lookup: CDR1 SGHDN, CDR2 FVKESK. Trimming cost V 3 bases and J 1 base; bases outside gene matches: 9. This CDR3 comprises 17 residues. The CDR3 sequence is CASSQGRLAIRTDTQYF. The covered CDR3 bases are TGTGCCAGCAGCCAGGGACGACTAGCGATCCGCACAGATACG.

About this clone: The read terminates 3 residues before the CDR3 end, so the remaining end is supplied by the germline J gene. The chain employs TRBV9 and TRBJ2-1; D possibly corresponds to TRBD2 (7 bases). Between the trimmed V and J ends, which lost 0 bases and 8 bases, there was a span of 18 bases. Per germline, CDR1 SGDLS and CDR2 YYNGEE. The CDR3 covers 16 residues. CDR3 loop: CASSVEGGEVVHEQFF. The covered CDR3 bases are TGTGCCAGCAGCGTAGAGGGGGGGGAGGTGGTCCATGAG.

Concerning this clone itself: The read terminates 3 residues before the CDR3 end, so the remaining end is supplied by the germline J gene. This chain uses TRBV5-1 with TRBJ1-1, with 11 positions matching TRBD1. Germline values: CDR1 SGHRS, CDR2 YFSETQ. This CDR3 is built from 14 residues. The CDR3 protein is CASSLGTGGVEAFF. The sequenced part of the CDR3 DNA is TGCGCCAGCAGCTTAGGGACAGGGGGGGTAGAA.

About this clone: Sequencing ends 3 residues short of the CDR3 end; the germline J gene provides the rest. This chain uses TRBV5-1 with TRBJ1-1, with D perhaps matching TRBD1 (5 bases). Germline V gene lookup returns CDR1 SGHRS and CDR2 YFSETQ. V was shortened by 5 bases and J by 0 bases, with 11 bases between the two germline ends. CDR3 length: 14 residues. CDR3 sequence: CASSPGYMNTEAFF. The sequenced part of the CDR3 DNA is TGCGCCAGCAGTCCAGGGTACATGAACACTGAA.